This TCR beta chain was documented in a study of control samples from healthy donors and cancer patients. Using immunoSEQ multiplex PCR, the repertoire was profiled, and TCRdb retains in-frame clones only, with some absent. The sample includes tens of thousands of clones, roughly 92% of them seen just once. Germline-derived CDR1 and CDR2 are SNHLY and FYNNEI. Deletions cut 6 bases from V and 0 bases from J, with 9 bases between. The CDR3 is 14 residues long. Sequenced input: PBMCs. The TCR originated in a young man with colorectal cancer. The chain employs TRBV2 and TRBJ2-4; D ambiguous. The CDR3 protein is CASRTQIAKNIQYF. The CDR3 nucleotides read TGTGCCAGCAGGACCCAGATAGCCAAAAACATTCAGTACTTC.